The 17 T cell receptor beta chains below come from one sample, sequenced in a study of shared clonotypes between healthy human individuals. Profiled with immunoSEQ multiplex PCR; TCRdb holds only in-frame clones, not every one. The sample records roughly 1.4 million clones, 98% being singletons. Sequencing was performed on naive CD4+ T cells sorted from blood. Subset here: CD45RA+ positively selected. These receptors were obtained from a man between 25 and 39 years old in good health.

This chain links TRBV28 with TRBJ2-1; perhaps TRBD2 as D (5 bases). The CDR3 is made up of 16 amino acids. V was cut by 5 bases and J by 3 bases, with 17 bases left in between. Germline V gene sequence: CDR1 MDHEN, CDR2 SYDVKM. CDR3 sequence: CASSQYFAGYYNEQFF. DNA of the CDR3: TGTGCCAGCAGTCAGTACTTCGCGGGTTACTACAATGAGCAGTTCTTC.

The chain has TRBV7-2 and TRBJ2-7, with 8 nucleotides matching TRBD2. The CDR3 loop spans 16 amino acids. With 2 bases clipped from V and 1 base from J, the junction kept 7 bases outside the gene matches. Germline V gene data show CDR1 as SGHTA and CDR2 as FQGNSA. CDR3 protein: CASSLFASGSSYEQYF. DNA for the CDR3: TGTGCCAGCAGCTTATTTGCTAGCGGGTCATCCTACGAGCAGTACTTC.

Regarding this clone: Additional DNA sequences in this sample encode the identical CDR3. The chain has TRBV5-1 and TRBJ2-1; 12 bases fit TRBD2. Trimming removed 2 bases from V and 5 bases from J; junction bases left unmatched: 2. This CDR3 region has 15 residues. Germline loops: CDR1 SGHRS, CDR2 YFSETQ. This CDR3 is CASSLRLAGDNEQFF. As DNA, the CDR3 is TGCGCCAGCAGCTTACGACTAGCGGGGGACAATGAGCAGTTCTTC.

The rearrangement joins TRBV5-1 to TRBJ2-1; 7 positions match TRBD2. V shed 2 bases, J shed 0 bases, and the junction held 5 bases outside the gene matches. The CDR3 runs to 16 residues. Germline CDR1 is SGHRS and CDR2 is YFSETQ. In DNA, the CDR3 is TGCGCCAGCAGCTTTGATCCTAGCGGCTCCTACAATGAGCAGTTCTTC. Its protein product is CASSFDPSGSYNEQFF.

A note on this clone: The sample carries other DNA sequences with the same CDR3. The CDR3 nucleotides read TGTGCCAGCTCACCCGACAGGGGGCGATCCGGGGAGCTGTTTTTT. Translation gives CASSPDRGRSGELFF. The chain is built from TRBV18 and TRBJ2-2; 10 bases map to TRBD1. Germline values: CDR1 KGHSH, CDR2 LQKENI. The CDR3 length is 15 residues. Trimming took 3 bases from V and 6 from J; bases not matched to a gene: 4.

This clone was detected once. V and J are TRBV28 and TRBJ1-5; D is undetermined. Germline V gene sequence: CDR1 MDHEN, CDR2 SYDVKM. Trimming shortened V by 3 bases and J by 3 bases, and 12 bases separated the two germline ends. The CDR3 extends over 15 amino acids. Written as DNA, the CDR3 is TGTGCCAGCAGTTTCTTCGGAGGGAACAATCAGCCCCAGCATTTT. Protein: CASSFFGGNNQPQHF.

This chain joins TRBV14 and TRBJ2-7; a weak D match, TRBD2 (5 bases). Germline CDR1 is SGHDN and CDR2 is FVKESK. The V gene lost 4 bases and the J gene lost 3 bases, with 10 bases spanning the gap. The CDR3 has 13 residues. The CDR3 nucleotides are TGTGCCAGCAGCCGAGGGAGCGGCTACGAGCAGTACTTC. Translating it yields CASSRGSGYEQYF.

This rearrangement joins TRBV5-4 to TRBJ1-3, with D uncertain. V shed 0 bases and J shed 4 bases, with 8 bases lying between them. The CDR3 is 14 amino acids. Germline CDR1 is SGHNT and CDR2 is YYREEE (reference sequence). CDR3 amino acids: CASSLVGNGNTIYF. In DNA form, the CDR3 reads TGTGCCAGCAGCTTGGTAGGGAACGGAAACACCATATATTTT.

The CDR3 DNA reads as TGTGCCAGCAGTCGAAACCGGGACGTATCCTACGAGCAGTACTTC. Its translation: CASSRNRDVSYEQYF. The rearrangement uses TRBV27 and TRBJ2-7; the D call may be TRBD1 or TRBD2 (5 bases each). Germline V gene sequence: CDR1 MNHEY, CDR2 SMNVEV (reference sequence). V lost 5 bases and J 1 base, leaving 15 bases between the germline ends. The CDR3 has 15 residues.

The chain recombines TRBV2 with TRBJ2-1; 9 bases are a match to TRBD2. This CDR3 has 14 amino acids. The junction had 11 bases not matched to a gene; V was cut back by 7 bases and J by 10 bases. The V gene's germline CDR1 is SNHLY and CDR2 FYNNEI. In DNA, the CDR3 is TGTGCCAGCACCGGGGCTAGCGGGATCGGGGAGCAGTTCTTC. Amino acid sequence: CASTGASGIGEQFF.

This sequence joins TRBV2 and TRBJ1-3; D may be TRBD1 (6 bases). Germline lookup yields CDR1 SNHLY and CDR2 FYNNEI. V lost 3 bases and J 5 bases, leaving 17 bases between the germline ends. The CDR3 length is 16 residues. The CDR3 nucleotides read TGTGCCAGCAGTGATTTGGGGGCAGAGACTCGAAACACCATATATTTT. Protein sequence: CASSDLGAETRNTIYF. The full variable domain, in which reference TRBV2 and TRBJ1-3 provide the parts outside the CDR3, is EPEVTQTPSHQVTQMGQEVILRCVPISNHLYFYWYRQILGQKVEFLVSFYNNEISEKSEIFDDQFSVERPDGSNFTLKIRSTKLEDSAMYFCASSDLGAETRNTIYFGEGSWLTVV.

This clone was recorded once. CDR3 in DNA: TGTGCCAGCAGTGTAGAATCTCATAGCGACGAGCAGTACTTC. It codes for CASSVESHSDEQYF. The rearrangement uses TRBV2 and TRBJ2-7, with D maybe TRBD2 (5 bases). The V gene lost 4 bases and the J gene lost 5 bases, with 15 bases spanning the gap. Germline CDR1 reads SNHLY; CDR2 reads FYNNEI. CDR3 size: 14 residues.

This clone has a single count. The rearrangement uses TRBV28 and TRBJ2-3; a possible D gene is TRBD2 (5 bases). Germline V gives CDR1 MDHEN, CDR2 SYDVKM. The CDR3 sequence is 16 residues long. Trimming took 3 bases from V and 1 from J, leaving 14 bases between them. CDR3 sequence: CASSFRRTGGTDTQYF. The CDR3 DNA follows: TGTGCCAGCAGTTTTAGACGAACCGGGGGCACAGATACGCAGTATTTT.

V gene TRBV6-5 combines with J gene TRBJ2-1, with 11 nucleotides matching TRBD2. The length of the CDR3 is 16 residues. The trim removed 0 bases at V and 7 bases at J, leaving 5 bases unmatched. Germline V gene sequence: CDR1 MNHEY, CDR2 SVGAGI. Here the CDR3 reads CASSYSASGRLNEQFF. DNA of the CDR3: TGTGCCAGCAGTTACTCGGCTAGCGGGAGGTTGAATGAGCAGTTCTTC.

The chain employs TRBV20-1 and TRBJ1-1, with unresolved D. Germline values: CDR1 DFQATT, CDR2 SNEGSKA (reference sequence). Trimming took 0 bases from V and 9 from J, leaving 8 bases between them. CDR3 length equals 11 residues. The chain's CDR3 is CSARDSAKAFF. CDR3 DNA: TGCAGTGCTAGAGATTCTGCTAAAGCTTTCTTT.

The CDR3 reads CASSRTGFEQYF. CDR3 DNA sequence: TGTGCCAGCAGCAGGACAGGGTTTGAGCAGTACTTC. The J gene is TRBJ2-7, the V gene TRBV25-1; 8 nucleotides agree with TRBD1. This CDR3 contains 12 residues. Unmatched junction bases numbered 5, after V lost 6 bases and J lost 7 bases. Germline CDR1 is MGHDK and CDR2 is SYGVNS.

CDR3 in DNA: TGCGCCAGCAGCCAGACAGGGTCCACAGATACGCAGTATTTT. Encoded protein: CASSQTGSTDTQYF. The chain couples TRBV5-1 to TRBJ2-3, with 7 bases aligning to TRBD1. Per the germline V gene, CDR1 is SGHRS and CDR2 is YFSETQ. The J segment lost 2 bases and the V segment lost 4 bases, leaving 4 bases of the junction unmatched. CDR3 length: 14 amino acids.